This T cell receptor beta chain is drawn from a study of blood T cell repertoires in COVID-19. As for the study in general: The United States, Italy and Spain provided the acute and convalescent COVID-19 samples. T cells, B-cell-depleted T cells, or PBMCs provided the cDNA or gDNA that served as material.

Trimming removed 4 bases at V and 0 bases at J, with 14 bases between. Germline V gene sequence: CDR1 SGHRS, CDR2 YFSETQ. The CDR3 has 17 residues. Original processing methods: Quantification of nucleated cells was approximated via reference gene primer amplification. TCRdb's copy holds only in-frame clones and misses some; the assay was immunoSEQ multiplex PCR. Clonal size and the V and J genes are those of that table, whereas D and trimming came from the DNA. The data contain 200,000 to 300,000 clones, approximately 84% of them singletons. This TCR derives from a woman of 80 years or more with acute or convalescent COVID-19. The sample comprised peripheral blood. V and J are TRBV5-1 and TRBJ2-6; tentatively, D is TRBD1 (6 bases). Here the CDR3 DNA reads TGCGCCAGCAGCCCTACAGGGCCGAGCTCTGGGGCCAACGTCCTGACTTTC. Protein sequence: CASSPTGPSSGANVLTF.